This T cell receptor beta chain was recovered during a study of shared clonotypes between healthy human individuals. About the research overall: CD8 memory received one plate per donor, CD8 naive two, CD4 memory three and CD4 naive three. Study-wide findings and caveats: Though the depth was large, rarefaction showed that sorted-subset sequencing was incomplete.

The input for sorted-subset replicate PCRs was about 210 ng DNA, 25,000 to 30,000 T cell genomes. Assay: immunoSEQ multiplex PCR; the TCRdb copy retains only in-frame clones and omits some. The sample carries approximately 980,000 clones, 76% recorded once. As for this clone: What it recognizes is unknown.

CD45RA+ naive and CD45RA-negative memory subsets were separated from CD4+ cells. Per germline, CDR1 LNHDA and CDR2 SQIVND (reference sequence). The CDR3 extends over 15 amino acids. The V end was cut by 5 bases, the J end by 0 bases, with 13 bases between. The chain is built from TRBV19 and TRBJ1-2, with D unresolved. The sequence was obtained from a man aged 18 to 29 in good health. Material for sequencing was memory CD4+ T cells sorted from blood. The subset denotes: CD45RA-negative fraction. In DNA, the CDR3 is TGTGCCAGTAGTTGGTCGGTTATCTCTAACTATGGCTACACCTTC. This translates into CASSWSVISNYGYTF.